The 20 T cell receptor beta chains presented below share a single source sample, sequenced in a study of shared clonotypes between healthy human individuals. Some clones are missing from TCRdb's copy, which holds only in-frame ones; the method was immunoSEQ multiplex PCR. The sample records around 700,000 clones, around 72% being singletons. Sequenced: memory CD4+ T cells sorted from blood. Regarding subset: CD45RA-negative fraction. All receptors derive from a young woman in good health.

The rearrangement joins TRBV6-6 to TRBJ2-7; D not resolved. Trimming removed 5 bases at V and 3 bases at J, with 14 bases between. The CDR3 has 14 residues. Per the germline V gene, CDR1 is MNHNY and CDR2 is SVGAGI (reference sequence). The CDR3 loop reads CASSAPNADYEQYF. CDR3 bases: TGTGCCAGCAGTGCCCCCAATGCCGACTACGAGCAGTACTTC.

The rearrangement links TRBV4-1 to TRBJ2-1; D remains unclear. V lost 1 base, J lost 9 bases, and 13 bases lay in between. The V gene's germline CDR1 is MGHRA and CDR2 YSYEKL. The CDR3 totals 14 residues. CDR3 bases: TGCGCCAGCAGCCAAGTGCGTTCGGCTGGTGAGCAGTTCTTC. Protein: CASSQVRSAGEQFF.

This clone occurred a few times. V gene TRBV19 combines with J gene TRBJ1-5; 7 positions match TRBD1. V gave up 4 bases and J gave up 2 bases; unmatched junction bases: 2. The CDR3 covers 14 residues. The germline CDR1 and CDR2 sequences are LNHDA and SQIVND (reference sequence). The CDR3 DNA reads TGTGCCAGTAGTAGGGGGACAGGCAATCAGCCCCAGCATTTT. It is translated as CASSRGTGNQPQHF.

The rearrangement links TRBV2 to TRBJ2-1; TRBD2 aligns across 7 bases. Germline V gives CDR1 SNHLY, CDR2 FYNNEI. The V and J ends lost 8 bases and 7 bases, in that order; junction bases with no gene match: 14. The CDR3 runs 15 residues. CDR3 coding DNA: TGTGCCAGCTTCGGCGGGAGACGGGCGGGAAATGAGCAGTTCTTC. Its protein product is CASFGGRRAGNEQFF.

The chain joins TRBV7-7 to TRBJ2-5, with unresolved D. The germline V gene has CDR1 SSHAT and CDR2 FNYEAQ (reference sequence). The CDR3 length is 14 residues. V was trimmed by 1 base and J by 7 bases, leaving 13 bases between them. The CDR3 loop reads CASSLGSSRGTQYF. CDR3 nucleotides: TGTGCCAGCAGCTTAGGGTCATCAAGAGGGACCCAGTACTTC.

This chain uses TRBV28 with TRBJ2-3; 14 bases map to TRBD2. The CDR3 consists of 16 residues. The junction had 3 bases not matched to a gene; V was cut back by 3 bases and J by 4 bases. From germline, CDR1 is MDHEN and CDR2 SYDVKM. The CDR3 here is CASSFTGLAGADTQYF. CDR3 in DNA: TGTGCCAGCAGTTTCACGGGACTAGCGGGAGCAGATACGCAGTATTTT.

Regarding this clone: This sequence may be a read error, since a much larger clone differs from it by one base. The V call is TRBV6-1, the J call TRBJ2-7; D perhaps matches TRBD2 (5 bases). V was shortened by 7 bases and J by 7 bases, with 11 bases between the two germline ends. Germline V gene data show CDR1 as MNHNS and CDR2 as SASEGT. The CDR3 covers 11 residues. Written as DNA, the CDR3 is TGTGCCAGCACCAACGGGGTGGAGCAGTACTTC. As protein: CASTNGVEQYF.

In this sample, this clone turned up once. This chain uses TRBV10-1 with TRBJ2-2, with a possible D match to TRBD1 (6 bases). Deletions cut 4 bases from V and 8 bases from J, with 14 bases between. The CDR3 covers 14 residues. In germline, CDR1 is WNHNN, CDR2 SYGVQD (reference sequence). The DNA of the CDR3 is TGCGCCAGCAGTGTCCGGGACATCGGGGGGGAGCTGTTTTTT. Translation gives CASSVRDIGGELFF.

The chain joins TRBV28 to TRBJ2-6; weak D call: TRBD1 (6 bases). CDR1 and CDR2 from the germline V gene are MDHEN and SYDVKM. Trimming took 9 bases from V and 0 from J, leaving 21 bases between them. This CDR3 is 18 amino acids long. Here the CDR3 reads CASFTRGPQYSGANVLTF. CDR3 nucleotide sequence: TGTGCCAGTTTCACCAGGGGTCCTCAGTACTCTGGGGCCAACGTCCTGACTTTC.

The CDR3 loop reads CASSSGGASGNTIYF. Written as DNA, the CDR3 is TGTGCCAGTAGTTCAGGGGGCGCCTCTGGAAACACCATATATTTT. This chain connects TRBV19 to TRBJ1-3, with 8 bases fitting TRBD1. Losses at the gene ends were 5 bases for V and 0 bases for J; bases not matched to a gene: 3. Germline V gene sequence: CDR1 LNHDA, CDR2 SQIVND (reference sequence). The CDR3 has 15 amino acids.

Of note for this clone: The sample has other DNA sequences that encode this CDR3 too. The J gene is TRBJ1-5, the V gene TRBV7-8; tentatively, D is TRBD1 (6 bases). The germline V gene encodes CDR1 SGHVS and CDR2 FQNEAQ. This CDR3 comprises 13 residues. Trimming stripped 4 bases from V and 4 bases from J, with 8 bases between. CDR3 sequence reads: CASSSQGNQPQHF. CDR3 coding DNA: TGTGCCAGCAGCTCCCAGGGGAATCAGCCCCAGCATTTT.

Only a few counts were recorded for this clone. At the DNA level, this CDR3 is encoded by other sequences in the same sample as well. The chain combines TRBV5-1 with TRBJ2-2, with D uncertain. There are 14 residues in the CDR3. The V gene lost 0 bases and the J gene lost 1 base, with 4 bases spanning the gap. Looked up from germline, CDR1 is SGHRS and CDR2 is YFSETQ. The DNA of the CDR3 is TGCGCCAGCAGCTTGGACGGGAACACCGGGGAGCTGTTTTTT. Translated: CASSLDGNTGELFF.

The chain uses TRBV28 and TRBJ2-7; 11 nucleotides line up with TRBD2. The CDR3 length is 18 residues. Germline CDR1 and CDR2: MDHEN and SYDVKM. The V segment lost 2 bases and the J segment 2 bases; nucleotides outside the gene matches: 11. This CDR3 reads CASSLSIAGGDTTYEQYF. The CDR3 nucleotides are TGTGCCAGCAGTTTAAGTATAGCGGGAGGGGATACGACCTACGAGCAGTACTTC.

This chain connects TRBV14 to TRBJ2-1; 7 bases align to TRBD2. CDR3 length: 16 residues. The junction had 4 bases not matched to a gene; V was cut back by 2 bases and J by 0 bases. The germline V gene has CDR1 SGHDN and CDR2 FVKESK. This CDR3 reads CASSQPSGISYNEQFF. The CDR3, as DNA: TGTGCCAGCAGCCAACCGAGCGGGATCTCCTACAATGAGCAGTTCTTC. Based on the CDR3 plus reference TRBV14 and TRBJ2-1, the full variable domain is EAGVTQFPSHSVIEKGQTVTLRCDPISGHDNLYWYRRVMGKEIKFLLHFVKESKQDESGMPNNRFLAERTGGTYSTLKVQPAELEDSGVYFCASSQPSGISYNEQFFGPGTRLTVL.

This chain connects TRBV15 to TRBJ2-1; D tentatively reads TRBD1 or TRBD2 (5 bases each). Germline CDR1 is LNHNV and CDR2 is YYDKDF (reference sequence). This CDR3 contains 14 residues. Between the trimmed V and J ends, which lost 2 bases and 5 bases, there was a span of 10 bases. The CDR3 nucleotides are TGTGCCACCAGCAGAACAAGAGGGGACAATGAGCAGTTCTTC. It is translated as CATSRTRGDNEQFF.

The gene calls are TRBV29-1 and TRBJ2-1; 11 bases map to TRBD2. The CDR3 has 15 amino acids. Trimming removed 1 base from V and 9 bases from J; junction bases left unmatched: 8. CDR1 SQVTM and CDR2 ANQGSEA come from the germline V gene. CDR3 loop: CSVEGPSGRTSEQFF. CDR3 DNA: TGCAGCGTTGAAGGGCCTAGCGGGAGGACTAGTGAGCAGTTCTTC.

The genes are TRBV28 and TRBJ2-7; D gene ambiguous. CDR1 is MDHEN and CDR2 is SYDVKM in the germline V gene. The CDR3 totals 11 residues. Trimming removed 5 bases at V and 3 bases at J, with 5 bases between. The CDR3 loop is CASSGLYEQYF. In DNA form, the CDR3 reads TGTGCCAGCAGTGGTCTCTACGAGCAGTACTTC.

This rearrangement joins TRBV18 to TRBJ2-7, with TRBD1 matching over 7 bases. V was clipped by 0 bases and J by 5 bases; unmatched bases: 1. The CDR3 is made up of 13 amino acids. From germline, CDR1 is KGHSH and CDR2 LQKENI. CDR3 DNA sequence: TGTGCCAGCTCACCACCAGGGGGCGACGAGCAGTACTTC. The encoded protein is CASSPPGGDEQYF.

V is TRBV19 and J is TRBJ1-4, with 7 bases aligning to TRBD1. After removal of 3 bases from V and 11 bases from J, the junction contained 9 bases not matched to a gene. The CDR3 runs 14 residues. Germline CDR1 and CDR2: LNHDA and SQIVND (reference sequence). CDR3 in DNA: TGTGCCAGTAGTATGGAGGGACAGAGAAAGAAACTGTTTTTT. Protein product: CASSMEGQRKKLFF.

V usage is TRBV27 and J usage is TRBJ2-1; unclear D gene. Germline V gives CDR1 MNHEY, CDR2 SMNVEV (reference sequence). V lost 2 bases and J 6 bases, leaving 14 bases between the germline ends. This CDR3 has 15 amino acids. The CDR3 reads CASSLVTVFGNEQFF. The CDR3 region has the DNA TGTGCCAGCAGTTTAGTTACAGTTTTTGGCAATGAGCAGTTCTTC.